Below are 31 T cell receptor beta chains sequenced from a single sample in a study of response to subunit inactivated influenza vaccine. MiXCR, run by TCRdb on the RT-PCR reads, gives a single entry per CDR3 protein. In the table there are 550,000 to 800,000 distinct CDR3 sequences, 11% to 15% of which are singletons. This specimen consisted of PBMCs from blood, obtained roughly 2 weeks before vaccination. The source is a man aged 45-65 years who received an inactivated influenza vaccine.

The rearrangement joins TRBV24-1 to TRBJ1-2; the D is unclear. Germline V gene lookup returns CDR1 KGHDR and CDR2 SFDVKD. With 7 bases removed from V and 7 bases from J, the gap between germline ends came to 15 bases. The CDR3 length is 13 residues. CDR3 loop: CATSQVGAAGYTF. In DNA, the CDR3 is TGTGCCACCAGCCAAGTAGGAGCGGCTGGCTACACCTTC.

This clonotype was picked up a small number of times. CDR3 sequence reads: CSVAGTGLGETQYF. CDR3 DNA sequence: TGCAGCGTTGCCGGGACAGGGTTGGGGGAGACCCAGTACTTC. This sequence joins TRBV29-1 and TRBJ2-5, with 9 bases fitting TRBD1. With 4 bases clipped from V and 5 bases from J, the junction kept 8 bases outside the gene matches. The germline V gene has CDR1 SQVTM and CDR2 ANQGSEA. The CDR3 is made up of 14 amino acids.

This clonotype was seen more than once but under ten times. The genes are TRBV28 and TRBJ1-2; 7 bases agree with TRBD1. The CDR3 length is 15 residues. V lost 5 bases and J lost 4; bases outside the gene matches: 10. Germline CDR1 and CDR2: MDHEN and SYDVKM. CDR3 bases: TGTGCCAGCAGTCGCCTTGACAGGGAACTCTATGGCTACACCTTC. This sequence encodes CASSRLDRELYGYTF.

The rearrangement links TRBV20-1 to TRBJ2-1, with 7 bases fitting TRBD2. This CDR3 spans 15 amino acids. Germline assignment: CDR1 DFQATT and CDR2 SNEGSKA (reference sequence). Losses at the gene ends were 3 bases for V and 0 bases for J; bases not matched to a gene: 5. CDR3: CSASTSANSYNEQFF. In DNA form, the CDR3 reads TGCAGTGCTAGTACTAGCGCCAACTCCTACAATGAGCAGTTCTTC.

This clonotype was detected a few times. V gene TRBV20-1 combines with J gene TRBJ1-3; D possibly corresponds to TRBD1 (6 bases). Germline V gene lookup returns CDR1 DFQATT and CDR2 SNEGSKA (reference sequence). V shed 6 bases and J shed 2 bases, with 17 bases lying between them. The CDR3 runs 15 residues. The CDR3 DNA sequence: TGCAGTGCCAGTGGGGGGGCAGTCGCTGGAAACACCATATATTTT. It codes for CSASGGAVAGNTIYF.

This clonotype was observed a handful of times. V gene TRBV12-3 or TRBV12-4 combines with J gene TRBJ2-7; TRBD2 matches 11 bases. V gave up 4 bases and J gave up 7 bases; unmatched junction bases: 9. The CDR3 length is 15 residues. The CDR3 DNA is TGTGCCAGCAGTTCGATAGCGGGAGGGCAGCAGGAGCAGTACTTC. Translation: CASSSIAGGQQEQYF.

The rearrangement uses TRBV5-1 and TRBJ1-1; TRBD1 might be the D (6 bases). The CDR3 extends over 14 amino acids. V dropped 5 bases and J dropped 1 base, with 12 bases sitting between them. Germline CDR1 reads SGHRS; CDR2 reads YFSETQ. The CDR3 coding sequence is TGCGCCAGCAGGCAGGGGCCAGGGAACACTGAAGCTTTCTTT. Encoded protein: CASRQGPGNTEAFF.

This clonotype was observed a handful of times. The chain couples TRBV6-5 to TRBJ2-7, with TRBD2 matching over 8 bases. Looked up from germline, CDR1 is MNHEY and CDR2 is SVGAGI. J was trimmed by 3 bases and V by 4 bases; bases with no gene match: 5. The CDR3 is made up of 14 amino acids. The chain's CDR3 is CASSSVSGSYEQYF. CDR3 nucleotide sequence: TGTGCCAGCAGTTCGGTGAGCGGGAGCTACGAGCAGTACTTC.

The V and J genes are TRBV28 and TRBJ2-5, with TRBD2 as a possible D gene (5 bases). Trimming took off 3 bases at V and 5 bases at J, with 13 bases between the two ends. CDR1 MDHEN and CDR2 SYDVKM come from the germline V gene. The CDR3 spans 14 residues. The CDR3 region is CASSFSDGGETQYF. CDR3 sequence (DNA): TGTGCCAGCAGTTTCTCCGACGGCGGGGAGACCCAGTACTTC.

The chain combines TRBV10-3 with TRBJ2-5, with D possibly TRBD2 on 5 matching bases. V shed 4 bases and J shed 5 bases, with 11 bases lying between them. The CDR3 runs to 13 residues. Germline CDR1 reads ENHRY; CDR2 reads SYGVKD. For the CDR3, the DNA is TGTGCCATCAGTGCATCGGAGGAGGAGACCCAGTACTTC. Amino acid sequence: CAISASEEETQYF.

The chain employs TRBV10-2 and TRBJ2-3; D might be TRBD1 (6 bases). Germline V CDR1 and CDR2: WSHSY, SAAADI. V lost 8 bases and J lost 5, with 20 bases in between. The CDR3 has 15 amino acids. DNA for the CDR3: TGCGCCAGCTACTTCGACAGGCTGATCGGAGATACGCAGTATTTT. This translates into CASYFDRLIGDTQYF.

This clonotype was counted at least ten times. The rearrangement joins TRBV7-2 to TRBJ2-1; tentative D call: TRBD2 (6 bases). CDR1 and CDR2 from the germline V gene are SGHTA and FQGNSA. This CDR3 has 13 amino acids. Trimming removed 2 bases from V and 9 bases from J, with 11 bases in between. The CDR3 protein is CASSLFQAGEQFF. CDR3 in DNA: TGTGCCAGCAGCTTATTCCAAGCGGGTGAGCAGTTCTTC.

Remarks on this clonotype: A read error may be the cause here, since a much bigger clone is one base away. The V call is TRBV6-2 or TRBV6-3, the J call TRBJ2-7; maybe TRBD1 (6 bases). The V end was cut by 10 bases, the J end by 0 bases, with 16 bases between. The CDR3 is 14 amino acids. Per the germline V gene, CDR1 is MNHEY and CDR2 is SVGEGT. The DNA for the CDR3 is TGTGCCACCGCCCGACAGGTGTTCTCCTACGAGCAGTACTTC. Residues: CATARQVFSYEQYF.

This clonotype was counted a few times. V is TRBV7-2 and J is TRBJ1-5; D uncertain. The CDR3 runs to 14 residues. V shed 5 bases and J shed 5 bases, with 13 bases lying between them. The V gene's germline CDR1 is SGHTA and CDR2 FQGNSA. The CDR3 DNA is TGTGCCAGCAGCCCGGCAGGCCCGTATCAGCCCCAGCATTTT. This codes for CASSPAGPYQPQHF.

The table lists this clonotype with a few counts. The rearrangement links TRBV11-1 to TRBJ2-3; D could derive from TRBD1 or TRBD2 (5 bases each). The CDR3 spans 16 residues. The germline V and J ends were trimmed by 7 bases and 0 bases, with 17 bases remaining between them. Germline-derived CDR1 and CDR2 are SGHAT and FQDESV (reference sequence). The CDR3 spells CASNPGPGRSTDTQYF. The CDR3 region has the DNA TGTGCCAGCAACCCCGGGCCGGGACGCAGCACAGATACGCAGTATTTT.

This clonotype was picked up a small number of times. This chain joins TRBV13 and TRBJ2-7, with TRBD1 matching over 8 bases. The CDR3 has 16 amino acids. CDR1 is PRHDT and CDR2 is FYEKMQ in the germline V gene (reference sequence). After removal of 0 bases from V and 4 bases from J, the junction contained 8 bases not matched to a gene. The CDR3 nucleotides are TGTGCCAGCAGCTTAGGCCTTGGACAGGGTGTGTACGAGCAGTACTTC. It specifies CASSLGLGQGVYEQYF. Supplemented by reference TRBV13 and TRBJ2-7, the full variable domain reads AAGVIQSPRHLIKEKRETATLKCYPIPRHDTVYWYQQGPGQDPQFLISFYEKMQSDKGSIPDRFSAQQFSDYHSELNMSSLELGDSALYFCASSLGLGQGVYEQYFGPGTRLTVT.

V is TRBV6-5 and J is TRBJ2-3; D assignment may be TRBD1 or TRBD2 (5 bases each). Trimming pared 4 bases from V and 4 bases from J, leaving 12 bases between. The CDR3 runs 14 residues. Germline lookup yields CDR1 MNHEY and CDR2 SVGAGI. The CDR3 sequence: CASSWPVGADTQYF. As DNA, the CDR3 is TGTGCCAGCAGTTGGCCCGTGGGGGCAGATACGCAGTATTTT.

This clonotype has a handful of counts. The gene calls are TRBV6-1 and TRBJ1-1, with a possible D match to TRBD1 (5 bases). CDR1 and CDR2 from the germline V gene are MNHNS and SASEGT. V lost 6 bases to trimming and J lost 5 bases, with 16 bases between them. This CDR3 has 14 amino acids. This CDR3 is CASSLRTRNTEAFF. In DNA, the CDR3 is TGTGCCAGCAGCCTTAGGACAAGGAATACTGAAGCTTTCTTT.

The V call is TRBV18, the J call TRBJ2-1; 13 bases line up with TRBD2. V gave up 3 bases and J gave up 4 bases; unmatched junction bases: 6. The CDR3 length is 17 residues. The germline V gene has CDR1 KGHSH and CDR2 LQKENI. CDR3 protein: CASSPSGLAGTYNEQFF. In nucleotides, the CDR3 is TGTGCCAGCTCACCCTCGGGACTAGCGGGAACTTACAATGAGCAGTTCTTC.

This clonotype was seen at least ten times. The J gene is TRBJ2-7, the V gene TRBV20-1; D is possibly TRBD2 (6 bases). The germline gives CDR1 DFQATT, CDR2 SNEGSKA (reference sequence). CDR3 length equals 12 residues. The CDR3 sequence is CSQGEDPYEQYF. For the CDR3, the DNA is TGCAGCCAAGGGGAGGACCCCTACGAGCAGTACTTC.

The V call is TRBV7-2, the J call TRBJ1-6; TRBD1 matches 8 bases. The CDR3 runs to 14 residues. Germline loops: CDR1 SGHTA, CDR2 FQGNSA. V shed 5 bases and J 9 bases; nucleotides not matched to a gene: 6. The DNA of the CDR3 is TGTGCCAGCAGCCAAACGACAGGGGTTTCACCCCTCCACTTT. Protein: CASSQTTGVSPLHF.

V usage is TRBV7-9 and J usage is TRBJ2-7; 8 bases fit TRBD1. Germline CDR1 and CDR2: SEHNR and FQNEAQ (reference sequence). V shed 1 base and J 2 bases; nucleotides not matched to a gene: 1. The length of the CDR3 is 14 residues. Here the CDR3 reads CASSLGDRPYEQYF. For the CDR3, the DNA is TGTGCCAGCAGCTTAGGGGACAGGCCCTACGAGCAGTACTTC. Drawing the rest from reference TRBV7-9 and TRBJ2-7, the complete variable domain is DTGVSQNPRHKITKRGQNVTFRCDPISEHNRLYWYRQTLGQGPEFLTYFQNEAQLEKSRLLSDRFSAERPKGSFSTLEIQRTEQGDSAMYLCASSLGDRPYEQYFGPGTRLTVT.

In its sample, this clonotype was seen many times. The J gene is TRBJ1-1, the V gene TRBV7-8; maybe TRBD1 (5 bases). The CDR3 runs to 13 residues. V was clipped by 1 base and J by 3 bases, with 6 bases between them. CDR1 is SGHVS, CDR2 FQNEAQ, per germline. This chain's CDR3 is CASSLGTYTEAFF. CDR3 nucleotides: TGTGCCAGCAGCTTAGGGACATACACTGAAGCTTTCTTT.

The chain has TRBV7-3 and TRBJ2-7; weak D call: TRBD1 (5 bases). The CDR3 contains 14 residues. V lost 5 bases, J lost 2 bases, and 13 bases lay in between. CDR1 and CDR2 from the germline V gene are SGHTA and FQGTGA. CDR3 sequence reads: CASSGWTRTYEQYF. The CDR3 DNA is TGTGCCAGCAGCGGGTGGACAAGGACCTACGAGCAGTACTTC. The entire variable domain, with the rest obtained from reference TRBV7-3 and TRBJ2-7, is as follows: GAGVSQTPSNKVTEKGKYVELRCDPISGHTALYWYRQSLGQGPEFLIYFQGTGAADDSGLPNDRFFAVRPEGSVSTLKIQRTERGDSAVYLCASSGWTRTYEQYFGPGTRLTVT.

The chain couples TRBV7-9 to TRBJ2-1; 8 positions agree with TRBD1. The junction had 10 bases not matched to a gene; V was cut back by 3 bases and J by 9 bases. The CDR3 is made up of 15 amino acids. Looked up from germline, CDR1 is SEHNR and CDR2 is FQNEAQ (reference sequence). The CDR3 bases are TGTGCCAGCAGCTTGCAGGGGGCGGATAGTAGTGAGCAGTTCTTC. Protein: CASSLQGADSSEQFF. The full variable domain, rest sourced from reference TRBV7-9 and TRBJ2-1, is DTGVSQNPRHKITKRGQNVTFRCDPISEHNRLYWYRQTLGQGPEFLTYFQNEAQLEKSRLLSDRFSAERPKGSFSTLEIQRTEQGDSAMYLCASSLQGADSSEQFFGPGTRLTVL.

The chain couples TRBV9 to TRBJ2-6; D is ambiguous. Trimming removed 0 bases from V and 2 bases from J, with 9 bases in between. The germline V gene has CDR1 SGDLS and CDR2 YYNGEE. CDR3 length equals 16 residues. The CDR3 loop is CASSVGPSPGANVLTF. In DNA form, the CDR3 reads TGTGCCAGCAGCGTAGGACCATCACCTGGGGCCAACGTCCTGACTTTC.

Many counts were recorded for this clonotype. This rearrangement joins TRBV12-3 or TRBV12-4 to TRBJ2-5; the D gene is possibly TRBD1 (5 bases). V was shortened by 8 bases and J by 2 bases, with 18 bases between the two germline ends. The CDR3 extends over 15 amino acids. CDR3 sequence reads: CASSEAGYQQETQYF. The DNA for the CDR3 is TGTGCCAGCTCCGAGGCAGGGTATCAACAAGAGACCCAGTACTTC.

This clonotype occurred many times. The V and J genes are TRBV12-3 or TRBV12-4 and TRBJ2-5; D not certain. V gave up 7 bases and J gave up 4 bases, with 16 bases separating them. The CDR3 is 14 amino acids. The CDR3 region is CASTPLGPGETQYF. DNA of the CDR3: TGTGCCAGCACTCCCCTCGGTCCCGGAGAGACCCAGTACTTC.

This chain uses TRBV20-1 with TRBJ2-7; a possible D gene is TRBD2 (6 bases). Germline V gene lookup returns CDR1 DFQATT and CDR2 SNEGSKA (reference sequence). CDR3 length: 13 residues. The V end lost 3 bases, the J end lost 5 bases, and 14 bases lay between the germline ends. CDR3 coding DNA: TGCAGTGCTAGCGGAGGGCAGGGAGACGAGCAGTACTTC. This encodes CSASGGQGDEQYF.

V is TRBV5-6 and J is TRBJ2-7; D may be TRBD1 or TRBD2 (5 bases each). V was pared by 2 bases and J by 2 bases, with 17 bases between. The V gene's germline CDR1 is SGHDT and CDR2 YYEEEE. This CDR3 is 16 amino acids long. The CDR3 DNA follows: TGTGCCAGCAGCTTTTCGCCGGGACGGGGAGCCTACGAGCAGTACTTC. Translating it yields CASSFSPGRGAYEQYF.

This clonotype was picked up a small number of times. The CDR3 here is CASSFRQGGYEQYF. In nucleotides, the CDR3 is TGTGCCAGCAGCTTTCGACAGGGAGGCTACGAGCAGTACTTC. The chain employs TRBV7-9 and TRBJ2-7; weak D call: TRBD1 (7 bases). The germline V gene has CDR1 SEHNR and CDR2 FQNEAQ (reference sequence). The CDR3 is made up of 14 amino acids. V shed 3 bases and J shed 3 bases, with 12 bases lying between them.